Listed below are T cell receptor beta chains from one sample, sequenced in a study of long-term antiretroviral therapy in people with HIV. Assay: immunoSEQ multiplex PCR; the TCRdb copy retains only in-frame clones and omits some. Of around 8,000 clones listed, about 80% are singletons. This specimen was unsorted PBMCs, taken 0.1 years after starting antiretroviral therapy. These receptors were taken from a man between 40 and 49 years old with HIV. CDR3s include the opening cysteine and the closing phenylalanine or tryptophan. A D gene is named only where the DNA matches it firmly. Size tells how often a clone was seen (once, few, many) or the class of an expanded clone, and some rows leave it out.

abundance,v_gene,d_gene,j_gene,CDR3nt,CDR3aa
.,TRBV18,.,TRBJ1-5,TGTGCCAGCTCACCACAGACAGCCGATCAGCCCCAGCATTTT,CASSPQTADQPQHF
.,TRBV6-1,TRBD1,TRBJ1-1,TGTGCCAGCGGGGGACAGATGAACACTGAAGCTTTCTTT,CASGGQMNTEAFF
.,TRBV28,TRBD1,TRBJ2-7,TGTGCCAGCACCAGGGGACAGGGCGAGCAGTACTTC,CASTRGQGEQYF
.,TRBV7-9,TRBD1,TRBJ2-7,TGTGCCAGCAGCCACGGGACAGACTACGAGCAGTACTTC,CASSHGTDYEQYF
.,TRBV6-5,TRBD2,TRBJ2-1,TGTGCCAGCAGCCAAAGCGGGGGGGCCTACAATGAGCAGTTCTTC,CASSQSGGAYNEQFF
few,TRBV4-3,.,TRBJ2-3,TGCGCCAGCAGCCAAGAAAGAATCGGCGGGGCAGATACGCAGTATTTT,CASSQERIGGADTQYF
.,TRBV11-2,TRBD2,TRBJ2-2,TGTGCCAGCAGCTTTGTTCTTAGCGGGGGAGACGGGGAGCTGTTTTTT,CASSFVLSGGDGELFF
.,TRBV5-8,.,TRBJ2-2,TGTGCCAGCAAGGGGGGTGGCAACACCGGGGAGCTGTTTTTT,CASKGGGNTGELFF
.,TRBV29-1,.,TRBJ1-4,TGCAGCGTTAAAACGGGGTCCGAAAAACTGTTTTTT,CSVKTGSEKLFF
.,TRBV6-4,.,TRBJ2-3,TGTGCCAGCAGTGTGGTCGGGGGAGCAGATACGCAGTATTTT,CASSVVGGADTQYF
.,TRBV9,TRBD1,TRBJ1-4,TGTGCCAGCAGCATGGGACAGGATGAAAAACTGTTTTTT,CASSMGQDEKLFF
.,TRBV30,TRBD1,TRBJ1-4,TGTGCCTGGAGTGTACTAGGGACAGGGCTCAATGAAAAACTGTTTTTT,CAWSVLGTGLNEKLFF
.,TRBV9,.,TRBJ1-3,TGTGCCAGCAGCGTAAAACCACCCACTCCAGACATCGTTTCTGGAAACACCATATATTTT,CASSVKPPTPDIVSGNTIYF
few,TRBV5-6,.,TRBJ2-2,TGTGCCAGCAGCTTCGGGACGGGCTTCACCGGGGAGCTGTTTTTT,CASSFGTGFTGELFF
.,TRBV7-8,.,TRBJ2-3,TGTGCCAGCAGCCCCCGGGCCCGCTCAGATACGCAGTATTTT,CASSPRARSDTQYF
few,TRBV2,.,TRBJ1-1,TGTGCCACCCAGGGAGACGTTGACACTGAAGCTTTCTTT,CATQGDVDTEAFF
.,TRBV6-5,.,TRBJ2-2,TGTGCCAGCAGTTCCCGCAGCCACACCGGGGAGCTGTTTTTT,CASSSRSHTGELFF
.,TRBV9,TRBD2,TRBJ2-2,TGTGCCAGCAGCGAAGGACTAGCGGTCACCGGGGAGCTGTTTTTT,CASSEGLAVTGELFF
.,TRBV7-6,TRBD1,TRBJ2-7,TGTGCCAGCAGCCCAGGGACAGCCGGCCTCTCCTACGAGCAGTACTTC,CASSPGTAGLSYEQYF
.,TRBV11-3,TRBD2,TRBJ2-7,TGTGCCAGCAGCTCCGGACTAGCGGGGGGGTCTGAGCAGTACTTC,CASSSGLAGGSEQYF
.,TRBV2,.,TRBJ1-6,TGTGCCAGCAAGGCAGACTACTCCTATAATTCACCCCTCCACTTT,CASKADYSYNSPLHF
.,TRBV29-1,TRBD2,TRBJ2-7,TGCAGCGTTGAAGGGCTAGCGGGTGATAGCTCCTACGAGCAGTACTTC,CSVEGLAGDSSYEQYF
.,TRBV25-1,.,TRBJ1-1,TGTGCCAGCAGCACGACAGGGAACACTGAAGCTTTCTTT,CASSTTGNTEAFF
.,TRBV7-9,TRBD1,TRBJ2-3,TGTGCCAGCAGCCCCCCGGACAGGGGCACAGATACGCAGTATTTT,CASSPPDRGTDTQYF
once,TRBV19,.,TRBJ1-4,TGTGCCAGTAGTATGTTTGTCTACGTAGATACCACAACTAATGAAAAACTGTTTTTT,CASSMFVYVDTTTNEKLFF
.,TRBV30,.,TRBJ1-4,TGTGCCTGGAGTCGGGATCCCGTCTTCGAAAAACTGTTTTTT,CAWSRDPVFEKLFF
once,TRBV29-1,.,TRBJ1-2,TGCAGCGTTGAAGGGCAGGGGGGCTACACCTTC,CSVEGQGGYTF
few,TRBV15,.,TRBJ2-7,TGTGCCACCAGCAGAGGAGGAGGGGCAGCCGAGCAGTACTTC,CATSRGGGAAEQYF
.,TRBV5-6,TRBD1,TRBJ1-1,TGTGCCAGCAGCTTGAAGGAAAAGGGGGCTTACACTGAAGCTTTCTTT,CASSLKEKGAYTEAFF
.,TRBV29-1,.,TRBJ1-1,TGCAGCGTTGAGCTGACCCGAGTTCGGGGTGAAGCTTTCTTT,CSVELTRVRGEAFF
.,TRBV7-6,TRBD2,TRBJ2-1,TGTGCCAGCAGCCTAGCGGGGGGGACCTACAATGAGCAGTTCTTC,CASSLAGGTYNEQFF
.,TRBV4-3,.,TRBJ2-7,TGCGCCAGCAGCCAAGATGGCAGCTCCTACGAGCAGTACTTC,CASSQDGSSYEQYF
large,TRBV11-2,.,TRBJ2-7,TGTGCCAGCACCCTTCTTTACGAGGATGCCTACGAGCAGTACTTC,CASTLLYEDAYEQYF
.,TRBV7-3,TRBD2,TRBJ2-7,TGTGCCAGCAGCTTATGGGGGGGGAGCGAGCAGTACTTC,CASSLWGGSEQYF
large,TRBV4-1,TRBD2,TRBJ2-4,TGCGCCAGCAGCCAAGACGGGGGGGCAGCCAAAAACATTCAGTACTTC,CASSQDGGAAKNIQYF
.,TRBV27,TRBD2,TRBJ2-7,TGTGCCAGCAGTCCCCGTGGACTAGCGGGGGCCTCCAACTACGAGCAGTACTTC,CASSPRGLAGASNYEQYF
.,TRBV18,.,TRBJ2-7,TGTGCCAGCTCACCATCGACCTCCTACGAGCAGTACTTC,CASSPSTSYEQYF
.,TRBV28,.,TRBJ2-2,TGTGCCAGCAGCCCTCCCGGGAGAGGCACCGGGGAGCTGTTTTTT,CASSPPGRGTGELFF
.,TRBV4-3,.,TRBJ1-1,TGCGCCAGCAGCCAAGGAACAGGGAAGACTACTGAAGCTTTCTTT,CASSQGTGKTTEAFF
.,TRBV27,TRBD1,TRBJ2-7,TGTGCCAGCAGTTTGCAACCAATCCGGGACAGAACCTACGAGCAGTACTTC,CASSLQPIRDRTYEQYF
.,TRBV7-2,.,TRBJ1-5,TGTGCCAGCAGCTTAGGGGGGTATAGCAATCAGCCCCAGCATTTT,CASSLGGYSNQPQHF
few,TRBV18,TRBD1,TRBJ1-6,TGTGCCAGCTCACCAGGGACAGGGGTTAATTCACCCCTCCACTTT,CASSPGTGVNSPLHF
.,TRBV5-6,.,TRBJ2-3,TGTGCCAGCAGCTTAAGGAGTGGAACAGATACGCAGTATTTT,CASSLRSGTDTQYF
.,TRBV6-5,TRBD1,TRBJ1-4,TGTGCCAGCGCTGGATCGACAGGGGGGAATGAAAAACTGTTTTTT,CASAGSTGGNEKLFF
.,TRBV19,TRBD1,TRBJ2-7,TGTGCCAGTAGTCGGACAGGTTCCTACGAGCAGTACTTC,CASSRTGSYEQYF
.,TRBV6-5,.,TRBJ2-7,TGTGCCAGCAGTTACGCAGGACTGAGTGGGTACGAGCAGTACTTC,CASSYAGLSGYEQYF
.,TRBV10-1,.,TRBJ2-7,TGCGCCCGGGGAGAGATGGGGACGGCTCCCTACGAGCAGTACTTC,CARGEMGTAPYEQYF
few,TRBV19,TRBD1,TRBJ1-2,TGTGCCAGTAGTTTACAGGGGCTCTATGGCTACACCTTC,CASSLQGLYGYTF
.,TRBV5-1,.,TRBJ2-7,TGCGCCAGCAGCTTGGACGGGGGCCCGCCGTGGGAGCAGTACTTC,CASSLDGGPPWEQYF